These 24 T cell receptor beta chains came from one sample sequenced in a study of Ad26.COV2.S vaccination and SARS-CoV-2 variants. Profiled with immunoSEQ multiplex PCR; TCRdb holds only in-frame clones, not every one. This table holds 290,000 or so clones, approximately 89% found once. Documented treatment: some 19 received Ad26.COV2.S at low or high dose, single or two shots; about 5 received placebo; per-sample allocation not given. After the first vaccine or placebo injection, samples were drawn on day 63. Sequencing was performed on peripheral blood, taken in a trial of Ad26.COV2.S vaccine versus placebo. The receptors were gathered from a person aged 18 to 65 who received the Ad26.COV2.S COVID-19 vaccine or a placebo.

The chain couples TRBV7-9 to TRBJ2-5; 14 bases map to TRBD2. CDR3 size: 17 residues. The germline V gene has CDR1 SEHNR and CDR2 FQNEAQ (reference sequence). Losses at the gene ends were 5 bases for V and 4 bases for J; bases not matched to a gene: 9. The CDR3 nucleotides are TGTGCCAGCAGCCTCCTGACTAGCGGGAGGGCCTCAGAGACCCAGTACTTC. Translation: CASSLLTSGRASETQYF.

This chain joins TRBV20-1 and TRBJ2-5; D tentatively fits TRBD1 or TRBD2 (5 bases each). V was pared by 7 bases and J by 4 bases, with 10 bases between. From germline, CDR1 is DFQATT and CDR2 SNEGSKA (reference sequence). The CDR3 sequence is 11 residues long. CDR3 nucleotide sequence: TGCAGTGGGGACGGTGGAGAGACCCAGTACTTC. Encoded protein: CSGDGGETQYF.

Remarks on this clone: One end of the junction fails to match germline, which may point to a read error. The J gene is TRBJ2-7, the V gene TRBV11-2, with TRBD2 matching 8 bases. This CDR3 is built from 13 residues. The germline V gene has CDR1 SGHAT and CDR2 FQNNGV. In nucleotides, the CDR3 is TGTGCCAGCAGTTTAGCGGGAACCTACGAGCAGTACTTC. Protein sequence: CASSLAGTYEQYF.

This chain connects TRBV6-5 to TRBJ1-5; 7 nucleotides match TRBD1. The CDR3 has 14 residues. J gave up 4 bases and V 10 bases, and 10 bases lay outside the gene matches. From germline, CDR1 is MNHEY and CDR2 SVGAGI. The CDR3, as DNA: TGTGCCACTCGGGGACAGCTCAATAATCAGCCCCAGCATTTT. This sequence encodes CATRGQLNNQPQHF.

V usage is TRBV20-1 and J usage is TRBJ1-1; D is uncertain. This CDR3 is built from 11 residues. V was trimmed by 7 bases and J by 2 bases, leaving 8 bases between them. Germline-derived CDR1 and CDR2 are DFQATT and SNEGSKA (reference sequence). CDR3 DNA: TGCAGTGTGCAGCCTAACACTGAAGCTTTCTTT. It encodes CSVQPNTEAFF.

A note on this clone: The junction and the germline gene differ at one end; a read error may be behind it. The rearrangement links TRBV5-1 to TRBJ2-3; D is perhaps TRBD2 (7 bases). The CDR3 spans 18 residues. Germline CDR1 is SGHRS and CDR2 is YFSETQ. In DNA form, the CDR3 reads TGCGCCAGCAGCTTGGCAGGGGCTAGCGGAATTTTCACACATACGCAGTATTTT. Translation gives CASSLAGASGIFTHTQYF. The full variable domain, its missing parts supplied by reference TRBV5-1 and TRBJ2-3, is KAGVTQTPRYLIKTRGQQVTLSCSPISGHRSVSWYQQTPGQGLQFLFEYFSETQRNKGNFPGRFSGRQFSNSRSEMNVSTLELGDSALYLCASSLAGASGIFTHTQYFGPGTRLTVL.

The chain links TRBV7-9 to TRBJ2-3, with D tentatively TRBD1 or TRBD2 (5 bases each). CDR1 is SEHNR and CDR2 is FQNEAQ in the germline V gene (reference sequence). This CDR3 contains 16 residues. V was shortened by 6 bases and J by 5 bases, with 21 bases between the two germline ends. The CDR3 sequence: CASRITRVGGGDTQYF. CDR3 DNA sequence: TGTGCCAGCAGGATTACGCGGGTTGGGGGTGGAGATACGCAGTATTTT.

V and J are TRBV6-5 and TRBJ1-1; D is unclear. This CDR3 contains 15 residues. Looked up from germline, CDR1 is MNHEY and CDR2 is SVGAGI. The germline V and J ends were trimmed by 2 bases and 0 bases, with 10 bases remaining between them. The CDR3 coding sequence is TGTGCCAGCAGTTACGCAGACACCGTGAACACTGAAGCTTTCTTT. Translation gives CASSYADTVNTEAFF.

This clone was seen just once. This chain connects TRBV6-4 to TRBJ2-1; 10 nucleotides align to TRBD1. The CDR3 runs 16 residues. V lost 6 bases and J lost 5; bases outside the gene matches: 10. Germline CDR1 and CDR2: MRHNA and SNTAGT. The CDR3 spells CASSSSYGTGDNEQFF. The CDR3 DNA follows: TGTGCCAGCAGCAGCTCCTACGGGACAGGGGACAATGAGCAGTTCTTC.

The chain employs TRBV5-1 and TRBJ1-5, with D possibly TRBD1 on 5 matching bases. Germline V lookup: CDR1 SGHRS, CDR2 YFSETQ. Trimming took 0 bases from V and 4 from J, leaving 8 bases between them. This CDR3 comprises 14 residues. CDR3 bases: TGCGCCAGCAGCTTGGGGGAGGGGAATCAGCCCCAGCATTTT. Amino acid sequence: CASSLGEGNQPQHF.

For this clone: Germline and junction disagree at one end, which may indicate a read error. V is TRBV7-7 and J is TRBJ1-6; D is undetermined. This CDR3 is 13 amino acids long. Germline V gene sequence: CDR1 SSHAT, CDR2 FNYEAQ (reference sequence). The CDR3 DNA reads TGTGCTAGCAGCTTAGACGTAGGGTCACCCCTCCACTTT. Encoded protein: CASSLDVGSPLHF.

This chain links TRBV11-3 with TRBJ2-2, with 7 nucleotides matching TRBD2. The CDR3 totals 14 residues. CDR1 is SGHNT, CDR2 YENEEA, per germline. The V and J ends lost 3 bases and 5 bases, in that order; junction bases with no gene match: 3. DNA of the CDR3: TGTGCCAGCAGCTTGGCTAGCGGAACCGGGGAGCTGTTTTTT. Amino acid sequence: CASSLASGTGELFF.

The chain combines TRBV30 with TRBJ1-5; D is perhaps TRBD1 (5 bases). The V end lost 2 bases, the J end lost 6 bases, and 17 bases lay between the germline ends. The CDR3 consists of 15 residues. The germline CDR1 and CDR2 sequences are GTSNPN and SVGIG (reference sequence). The CDR3 DNA is TGTGCCTGGAGTTACCGGGACCGAGTCGGTCAGCCCCAGCATTTT. This sequence encodes CAWSYRDRVGQPQHF.

V is TRBV5-1 and J is TRBJ2-3; a weak D match, TRBD1 (7 bases). Germline V gene sequence: CDR1 SGHRS, CDR2 YFSETQ. The CDR3 is 16 residues long. The V and J ends lost 4 bases and 0 bases respectively, with 15 bases between them. The CDR3 sequence: CASSPAQGTSTDTQYF. In DNA, the CDR3 is TGCGCCAGCAGCCCCGCACAGGGGACTAGCACAGATACGCAGTATTTT.

The chain employs TRBV19 and TRBJ2-1; 8 bases are a match to TRBD2. CDR3 size: 16 residues. Germline V gene lookup returns CDR1 LNHDA and CDR2 SQIVND (reference sequence). With V trimmed by 4 bases and J by 3 bases, 8 bases remained unmatched. The CDR3 region is CASSTPRGGDYNEQFF. In nucleotides, the CDR3 is TGTGCCAGTAGTACTCCCCGGGGGGGGGACTACAATGAGCAGTTCTTC.

DNA of the CDR3: TGTGCCAGCAGCTTAGGTGCCCCTAGCGGAGGGATTCTGGGGAAGACCCAGTACTTC. This encodes CASSLGAPSGGILGKTQYF. This chain joins TRBV11-2 and TRBJ2-5, with 7 bases lining up with TRBD2. The CDR3 sequence is 19 residues long. V lost 1 base, J lost 6 bases, and 20 bases stayed unmatched. Germline values: CDR1 SGHAT, CDR2 FQNNGV.

The chain employs TRBV5-1 and TRBJ1-1; D may be TRBD1 (6 bases). This CDR3 has 14 amino acids. Trimming stripped 5 bases from V and 5 bases from J, with 16 bases between. Germline V gives CDR1 SGHRS, CDR2 YFSETQ. CDR3 coding DNA: TGCGCCAGCAGTTTCGGACAGTCTAGGACTGAAGCTTTCTTT. Amino acids: CASSFGQSRTEAFF.

The genes are TRBV5-1 and TRBJ1-2; D is ambiguous. The CDR3 length is 12 residues. Between the trimmed V and J ends, which lost 0 bases and 5 bases, there was a span of 5 bases. Germline V gives CDR1 SGHRS, CDR2 YFSETQ. CDR3 sequence: CASSLDSYGYTF. CDR3 DNA: TGCGCCAGCAGCTTGGACAGTTATGGCTACACCTTC.

The chain combines TRBV5-6 with TRBJ2-1; 10 bases map to TRBD2. Germline V gives CDR1 SGHDT, CDR2 YYEEEE. V lost 3 bases to trimming and J lost 7 bases; unmatched junction nucleotides: 7. The CDR3 covers 15 residues. CDR3 DNA: TGTGCCAGCAGCTGGAGCGGGGGGGCCGCGAATGAGCAGTTCTTC. It encodes CASSWSGGAANEQFF.

This clone was counted once. This CDR3 is CASTPGQNPLTEAFF. The CDR3, as DNA: TGTGCCAGCACCCCGGGGCAGAACCCGTTAACTGAAGCTTTCTTT. This chain joins TRBV28 and TRBJ1-1; tentatively, D is TRBD1 (5 bases). Germline values: CDR1 MDHEN, CDR2 SYDVKM. V was cut by 7 bases and J by 5 bases, with 20 bases left in between. The CDR3 totals 15 residues.

The CDR3 DNA reads TGCAGCGTTAATGGCGGTCGCACAGATACGCAGTATTTT. Protein product: CSVNGGRTDTQYF. This sequence joins TRBV29-1 and TRBJ2-3; D remains ambiguous. Trimming left V 5 bases short and J 1 base short, with 10 bases between. This CDR3 has 13 residues. The V gene's germline CDR1 is SQVTM and CDR2 ANQGSEA.

The J gene is TRBJ2-5, the V gene TRBV28, with 10 bases matching TRBD2. After removal of 7 bases from V and 7 bases from J, the junction contained 9 bases not matched to a gene. Germline lookup yields CDR1 MDHEN and CDR2 SYDVKM. CDR3 length: 14 amino acids. The CDR3: CASNKRGGLVTQYF. The CDR3 DNA reads as TGTGCCAGCAACAAGCGGGGGGGCCTCGTGACCCAGTACTTC.

The rearrangement uses TRBV7-2 and TRBJ2-3; 12 positions match TRBD2. CDR1 and CDR2 from the germline V gene are SGHTA and FQGNSA. This CDR3 spans 18 amino acids. The V gene end was trimmed by 2 bases and the J gene end by 2 bases; junction bases not matched to a gene: 8. The CDR3 reads CASSLSLLAGGLTDTQYF. In nucleotides, the CDR3 is TGTGCCAGCAGCTTATCCCTTCTAGCGGGGGGGCTCACAGATACGCAGTATTTT. The full variable domain, with the rest looked up from reference TRBV7-2 and TRBJ2-3, is GAGVSQSPSNKVTEKGKDVELRCDPISGHTALYWYRQSLGQGLEFLIYFQGNSAPDKSGLPSDRFSAERTGGSVSTLTIQRTQQEDSAVYLCASSLSLLAGGLTDTQYFGPGTRLTVL.

V and J are TRBV10-2 and TRBJ2-3; the D is unclear. Trimming shortened V by 5 bases and J by 0 bases, and 12 bases separated the two germline ends. The CDR3 is 15 amino acids. Germline loops: CDR1 WSHSY, CDR2 SAAADI. The CDR3, as DNA: TGCGCCAGCAGTCGATCGTGGGGAAGCACAGATACGCAGTATTTT. Translating gives CASSRSWGSTDTQYF.